The source of this TCR beta chain is a study of human T cells and chemical hapten exposure. One entry per CDR3 protein results from TCRdb running MiXCR on the RACE reads. The sample includes around 300,000 distinct CDR3 sequences, around 7% of them seen just once. This clonotype was seen more than once but under ten times. Sample time point: patch test 1, 2 weeks after DPC sensitization. Treatment reported: therapeutic diphenylcyclopropenone sensitization with weekly scalp DPC. CDR1 ENHRY and CDR2 SYGVKD come from the germline V gene. The CDR3 has 19 amino acids. Trimming removed 2 bases at V and 6 bases at J, with 27 bases between.

The TCR originated in a woman aged 18 to 35 with alopecia areata. Some clones in this sample may be carry-over from other donors' samples. This rearrangement joins TRBV10-3 to TRBJ2-3; D not resolved. Specimen: whole blood, collected in connection with sensitization to the hapten diphenylcyclopropenone (DPC). The CDR3 nucleotides are TGTGCCATCAGTGAGGCAACCCGACCTAAACCGACCTCAGAGGATACGCAGTATTTT. Amino acids: CAISEATRPKPTSEDTQYF.